Sequencing of this TCR beta chain was carried out in a study of blood T cell repertoires in COVID-19. Study context: PBMCs, B-cell-depleted T cells, or T cells provided the cDNA or gDNA that made up the material.

The ends lost 5 bases at V and 0 bases at J; junction bases unmatched: 8. The CDR3 loop spans 15 amino acids. Per germline, CDR1 GTSNPN and CDR2 SVGIG (reference sequence). Authors' analysis steps: Nucleated cell counts were estimated from reference gene primer amplification. TCRdb's copy holds only in-frame clones and misses some; the assay was immunoSEQ multiplex PCR. The D gene and trimming were derived from the DNA, and the V and J assignments and clone size from that table. The sample contains 250,000 to 300,000 clones, approximately 90% of which appear only once. The V gene is TRBV30, the J gene TRBJ2-3; 7 nucleotides align to TRBD2. The TCR was taken from a woman aged 45-59 years with COVID-19, enrolled during active disease. Sequenced sample: peripheral blood. CDR3 protein: CAWGDGSGSTDTQYF. CDR3 bases: TGTGCCTGGGGGGATGGTAGCGGGAGCACAGATACGCAGTATTTT.